This paragraph covers one T cell receptor beta chain sequence. Under the authors' procedure: Amplification with reference gene primers provided the estimates of nucleated cell counts. Here immunoSEQ multiplex PCR was the method, and the copy in TCRdb shows in-frame clones only, minus some. V and J calls and clone size are those listed in that table; D and trimming were worked out from the DNA. The data hold some 150,000 clones, with less than 90% observed a single time. The data originate from a study of blood T cell repertoires in COVID-19. The CDR3 is 14 amino acids. Germline CDR1 SGHNT, CDR2 YYREEE (reference sequence). V was trimmed by 0 bases and J by 0 bases, leaving 7 bases between them.

The sample comprised PBMCs or T cells enriched from blood (not recorded which). This chain joins TRBV5-4 and TRBJ2-7; TRBD2 is a possible D gene (5 bases). This sequence originates from a human donor with acute COVID-19. The donor label of this sample is uncertain. The CDR3 bases are TGTGCCAGCAGCTTGGAAGGGAGCTCCTACGAGCAGTACTTC. It is translated as CASSLEGSSYEQYF. Drawing the rest from reference TRBV5-4 and TRBJ2-7, the complete variable domain is ETGVTQSPTHLIKTRGQQVTLRCSSQSGHNTVSWYQQALGQGPQFIFQYYREEENGRGNFPPRFSGLQFPNYSSELNVNALELDDSALYLCASSLEGSSYEQYFGPGTRLTVT.